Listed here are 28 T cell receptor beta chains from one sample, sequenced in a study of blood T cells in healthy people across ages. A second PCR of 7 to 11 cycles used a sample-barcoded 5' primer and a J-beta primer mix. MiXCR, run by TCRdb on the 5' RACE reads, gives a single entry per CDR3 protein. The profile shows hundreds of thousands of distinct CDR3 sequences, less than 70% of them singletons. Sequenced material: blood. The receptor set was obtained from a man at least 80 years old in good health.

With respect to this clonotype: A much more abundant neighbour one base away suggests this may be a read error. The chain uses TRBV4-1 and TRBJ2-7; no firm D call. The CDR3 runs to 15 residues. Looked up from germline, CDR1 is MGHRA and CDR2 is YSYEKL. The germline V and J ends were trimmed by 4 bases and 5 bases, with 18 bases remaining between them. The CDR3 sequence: CASSLSDPFVDEQYF. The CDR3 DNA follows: TGCGCCAGCAGCCTTTCCGACCCTTTCGTTGACGAGCAGTACTTC.

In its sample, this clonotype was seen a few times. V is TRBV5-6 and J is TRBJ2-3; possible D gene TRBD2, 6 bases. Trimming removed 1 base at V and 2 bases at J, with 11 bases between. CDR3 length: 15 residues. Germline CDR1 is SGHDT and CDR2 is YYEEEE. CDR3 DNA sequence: TGTGCCAGCAGCTTGCGGGCGGGAATCACAGATACGCAGTATTTT. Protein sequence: CASSLRAGITDTQYF.

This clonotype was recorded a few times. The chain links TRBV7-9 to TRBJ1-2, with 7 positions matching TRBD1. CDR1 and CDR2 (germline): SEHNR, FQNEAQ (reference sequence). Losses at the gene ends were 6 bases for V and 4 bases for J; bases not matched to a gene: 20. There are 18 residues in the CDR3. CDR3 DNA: TGTGCCAGCAGTTTTACCGACAGGGAGCGGGTCAGGACCTATGGCTACACCTTC. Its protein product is CASSFTDRERVRTYGYTF.

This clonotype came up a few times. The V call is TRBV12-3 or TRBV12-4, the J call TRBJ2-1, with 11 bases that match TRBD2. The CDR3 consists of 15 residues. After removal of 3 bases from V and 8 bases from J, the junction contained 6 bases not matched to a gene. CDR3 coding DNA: TGTGCCAGCAGTTTCCCTAGCGGGAGGAGGCATGAGCAGTTCTTC. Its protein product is CASSFPSGRRHEQFF.

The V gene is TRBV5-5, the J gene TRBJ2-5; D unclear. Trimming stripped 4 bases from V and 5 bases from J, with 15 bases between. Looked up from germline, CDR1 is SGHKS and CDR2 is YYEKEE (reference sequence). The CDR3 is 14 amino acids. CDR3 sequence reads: CASSPAQDLETQYF. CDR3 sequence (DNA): TGTGCCAGCAGCCCGGCCCAGGATCTCGAGACCCAGTACTTC.

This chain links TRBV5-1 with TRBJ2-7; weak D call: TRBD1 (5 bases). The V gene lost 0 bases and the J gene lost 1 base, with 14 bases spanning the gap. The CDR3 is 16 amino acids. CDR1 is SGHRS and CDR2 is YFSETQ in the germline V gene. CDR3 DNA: TGCGCCAGCAGCTTGGCTCCCCGAGCAGGGTCCTACGAGCAGTACTTC. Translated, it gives CASSLAPRAGSYEQYF.

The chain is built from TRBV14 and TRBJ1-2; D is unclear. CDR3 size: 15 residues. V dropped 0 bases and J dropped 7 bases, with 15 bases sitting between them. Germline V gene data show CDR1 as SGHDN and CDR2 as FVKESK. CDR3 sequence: CASSQDGRRVVGYTF. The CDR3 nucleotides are TGTGCCAGCAGCCAAGATGGGAGGCGCGTGGTTGGCTACACCTTC.

The CDR3 DNA follows: TGTGCCAGCAGCTTAAGGACTAGCGGGGGCTACTACAATGAGCAGTACTTC. It encodes CASSLRTSGGYYNEQYF. This sequence joins TRBV7-2 and TRBJ2-5; 13 bases match TRBD2. The germline V gene encodes CDR1 SGHTA and CDR2 FQGNSA. Unmatched junction bases numbered 14, after V lost 2 bases and J lost 11 bases. The CDR3 runs to 17 residues.

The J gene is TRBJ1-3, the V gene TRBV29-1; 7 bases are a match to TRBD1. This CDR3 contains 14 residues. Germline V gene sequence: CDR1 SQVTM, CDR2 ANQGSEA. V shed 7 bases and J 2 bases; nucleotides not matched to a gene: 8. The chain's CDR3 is CSARGGGTGNTIYF. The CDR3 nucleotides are TGCAGCGCCCGGGGAGGGGGCACTGGAAACACCATATATTTT.

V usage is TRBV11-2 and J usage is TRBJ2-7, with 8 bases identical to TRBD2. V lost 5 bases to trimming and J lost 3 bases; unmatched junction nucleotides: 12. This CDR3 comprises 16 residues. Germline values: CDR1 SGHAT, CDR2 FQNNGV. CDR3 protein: CASSHLGLAGLYEQYF. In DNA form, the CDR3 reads TGTGCCAGCAGCCATCTGGGGCTAGCGGGCCTCTACGAGCAGTACTTC.

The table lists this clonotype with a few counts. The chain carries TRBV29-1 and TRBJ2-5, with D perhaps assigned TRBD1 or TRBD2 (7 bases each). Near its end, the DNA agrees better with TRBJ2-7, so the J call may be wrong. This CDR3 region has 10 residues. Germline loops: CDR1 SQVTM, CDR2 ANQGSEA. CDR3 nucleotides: TGCAGCGTCAGGGGGGGCGAGCAGTACTTC. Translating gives CSVRGGEQYF.

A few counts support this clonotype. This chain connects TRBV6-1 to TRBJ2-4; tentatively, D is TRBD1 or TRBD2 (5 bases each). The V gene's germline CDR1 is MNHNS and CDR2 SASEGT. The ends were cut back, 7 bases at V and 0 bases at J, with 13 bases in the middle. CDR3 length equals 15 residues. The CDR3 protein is CASIGAFLAKNIQYF. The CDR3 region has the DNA TGTGCCAGCATCGGGGCTTTTCTAGCCAAAAACATTCAGTACTTC.

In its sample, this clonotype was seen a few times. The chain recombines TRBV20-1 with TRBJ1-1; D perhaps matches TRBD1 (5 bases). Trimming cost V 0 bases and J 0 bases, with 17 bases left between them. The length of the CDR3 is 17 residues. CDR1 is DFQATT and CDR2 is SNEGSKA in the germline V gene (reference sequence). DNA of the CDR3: TGCAGTGCTAGAGATCCCCAGAGGGGTATCATGAACACTGAAGCTTTCTTT. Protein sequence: CSARDPQRGIMNTEAFF.

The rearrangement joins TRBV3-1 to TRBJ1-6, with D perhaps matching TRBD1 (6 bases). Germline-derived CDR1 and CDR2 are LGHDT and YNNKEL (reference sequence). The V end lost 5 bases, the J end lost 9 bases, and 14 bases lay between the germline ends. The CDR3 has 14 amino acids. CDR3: CASSKGGASSPLHF. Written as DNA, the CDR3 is TGTGCCAGCAGCAAGGGGGGCGCGTCTTCACCCCTCCACTTT.

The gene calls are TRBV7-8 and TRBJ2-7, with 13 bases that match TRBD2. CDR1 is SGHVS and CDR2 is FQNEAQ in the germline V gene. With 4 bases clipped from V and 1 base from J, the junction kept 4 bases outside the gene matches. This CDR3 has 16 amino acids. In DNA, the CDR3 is TGTGCCAGCAGCTATGGACTAGCGGGAGCTTCCTACGAGCAGTACTTC. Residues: CASSYGLAGASYEQYF. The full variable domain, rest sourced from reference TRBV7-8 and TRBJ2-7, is GAGVSQSPRYKVAKRGQDVALRCDPISGHVSLFWYQQALGQGPEFLTYFQNEAQLDKSGLPSDRFFAERPEGSVSTLKIQRTQQEDSAVYLCASSYGLAGASYEQYFGPGTRLTVT.

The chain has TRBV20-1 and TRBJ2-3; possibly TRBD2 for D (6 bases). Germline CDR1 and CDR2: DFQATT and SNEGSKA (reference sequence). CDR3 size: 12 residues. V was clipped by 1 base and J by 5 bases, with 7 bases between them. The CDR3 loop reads CSARGREDTQYF. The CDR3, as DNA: TGCAGTGCTAGAGGGAGGGAAGATACGCAGTATTTT.

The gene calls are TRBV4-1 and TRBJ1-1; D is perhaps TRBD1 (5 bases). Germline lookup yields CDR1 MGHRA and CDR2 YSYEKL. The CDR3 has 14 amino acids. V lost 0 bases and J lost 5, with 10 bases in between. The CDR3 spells CASSQDPGRTEAFF. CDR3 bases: TGCGCCAGCAGCCAAGACCCAGGGCGGACTGAAGCTTTCTTT.

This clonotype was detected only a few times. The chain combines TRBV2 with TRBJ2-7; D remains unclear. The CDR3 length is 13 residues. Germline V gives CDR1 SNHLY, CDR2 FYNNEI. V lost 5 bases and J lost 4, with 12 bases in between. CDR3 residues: CASSRQVGYEQYF. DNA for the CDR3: TGTGCCAGCAGTCGTCAGGTCGGTTACGAGCAGTACTTC.

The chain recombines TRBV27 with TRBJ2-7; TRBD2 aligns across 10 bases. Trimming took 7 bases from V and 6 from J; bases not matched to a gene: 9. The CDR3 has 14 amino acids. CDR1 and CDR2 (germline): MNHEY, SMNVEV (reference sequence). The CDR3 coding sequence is TGTGCCAGCAAATCTAGCGGGAGTAACCCCGAGCAGTACTTC. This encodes CASKSSGSNPEQYF.

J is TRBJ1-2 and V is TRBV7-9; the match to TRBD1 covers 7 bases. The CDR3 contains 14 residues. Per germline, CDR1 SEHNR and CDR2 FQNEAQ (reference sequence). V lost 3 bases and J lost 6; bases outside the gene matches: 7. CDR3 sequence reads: CASSFGQAKHGYTF. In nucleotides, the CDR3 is TGTGCCAGCAGCTTCGGACAGGCAAAGCATGGCTACACCTTC.

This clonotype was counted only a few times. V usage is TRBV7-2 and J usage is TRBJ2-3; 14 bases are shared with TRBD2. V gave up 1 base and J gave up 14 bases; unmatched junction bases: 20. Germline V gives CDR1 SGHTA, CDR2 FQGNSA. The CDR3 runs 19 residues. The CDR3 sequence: CASSLVPGLAGDGDRYAYF. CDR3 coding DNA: TGTGCCAGCAGCTTAGTCCCGGGACTAGCGGGAGATGGGGACAGATACGCGTATTTT.

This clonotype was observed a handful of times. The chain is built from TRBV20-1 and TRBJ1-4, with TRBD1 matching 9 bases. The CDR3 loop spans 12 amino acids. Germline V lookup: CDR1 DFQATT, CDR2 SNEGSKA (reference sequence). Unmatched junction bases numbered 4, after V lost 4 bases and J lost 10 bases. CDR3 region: CSAKLDRGKLFF. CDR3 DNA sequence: TGCAGTGCTAAACTGGACAGGGGAAAACTGTTTTTT.

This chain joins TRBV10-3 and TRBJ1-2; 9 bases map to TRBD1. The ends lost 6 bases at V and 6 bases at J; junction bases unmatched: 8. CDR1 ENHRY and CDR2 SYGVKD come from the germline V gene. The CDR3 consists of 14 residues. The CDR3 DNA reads TGTGCCATCAGACCACAGGGGGCTGATGATGGCTACACCTTC. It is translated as CAIRPQGADDGYTF.

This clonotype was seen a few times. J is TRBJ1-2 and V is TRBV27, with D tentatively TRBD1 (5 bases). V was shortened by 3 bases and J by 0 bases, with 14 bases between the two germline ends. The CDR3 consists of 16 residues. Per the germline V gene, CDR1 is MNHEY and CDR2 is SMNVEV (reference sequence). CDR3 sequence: CASSFGAGTSNYGYTF. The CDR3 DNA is TGTGCCAGCAGTTTTGGGGCAGGGACGTCTAACTATGGCTACACCTTC.

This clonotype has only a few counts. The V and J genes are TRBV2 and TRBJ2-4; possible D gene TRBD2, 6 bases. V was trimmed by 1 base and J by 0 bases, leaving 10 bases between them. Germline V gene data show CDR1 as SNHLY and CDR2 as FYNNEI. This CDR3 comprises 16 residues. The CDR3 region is CASSEEGGLAKNIQYF. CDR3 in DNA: TGTGCCAGCAGTGAAGAGGGAGGACTAGCCAAAAACATTCAGTACTTC. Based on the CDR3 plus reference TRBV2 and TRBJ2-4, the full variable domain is EPEVTQTPSHQVTQMGQEVILRCVPISNHLYFYWYRQILGQKVEFLVSFYNNEISEKSEIFDDQFSVERPDGSNFTLKIRSTKLEDSAMYFCASSEEGGLAKNIQYFGAGTRLSVL.

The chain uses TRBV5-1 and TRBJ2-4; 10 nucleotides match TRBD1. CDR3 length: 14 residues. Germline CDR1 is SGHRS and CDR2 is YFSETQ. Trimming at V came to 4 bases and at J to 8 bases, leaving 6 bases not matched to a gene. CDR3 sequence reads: CASSATGGWDIQYF. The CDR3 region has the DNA TGCGCCAGCAGCGCGACAGGGGGCTGGGACATTCAGTACTTC.

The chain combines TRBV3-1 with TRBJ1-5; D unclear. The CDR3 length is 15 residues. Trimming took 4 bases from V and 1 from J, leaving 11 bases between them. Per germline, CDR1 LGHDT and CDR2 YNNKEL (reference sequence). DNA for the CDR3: TGTGCCAGCAGCCCTTCCGGAGACAGCAATCAGCCCCAGCATTTT. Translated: CASSPSGDSNQPQHF. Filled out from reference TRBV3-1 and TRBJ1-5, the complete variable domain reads DTAVSQTPKYLVTQMGNDKSIKCEQNLGHDTMYWYKQDSKKFLKIMFSYNNKELIINETVPNRFSPKSPDKAHLNLHINSLELGDSAVYFCASSPSGDSNQPQHFGDGTRLSIL.

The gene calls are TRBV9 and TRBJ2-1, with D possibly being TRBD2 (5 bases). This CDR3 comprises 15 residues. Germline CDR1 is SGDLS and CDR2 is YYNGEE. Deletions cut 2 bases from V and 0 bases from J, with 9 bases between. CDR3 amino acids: CASSVTTNSYNEQFF. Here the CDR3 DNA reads TGTGCCAGCAGCGTGACTACCAACTCCTACAATGAGCAGTTCTTC.